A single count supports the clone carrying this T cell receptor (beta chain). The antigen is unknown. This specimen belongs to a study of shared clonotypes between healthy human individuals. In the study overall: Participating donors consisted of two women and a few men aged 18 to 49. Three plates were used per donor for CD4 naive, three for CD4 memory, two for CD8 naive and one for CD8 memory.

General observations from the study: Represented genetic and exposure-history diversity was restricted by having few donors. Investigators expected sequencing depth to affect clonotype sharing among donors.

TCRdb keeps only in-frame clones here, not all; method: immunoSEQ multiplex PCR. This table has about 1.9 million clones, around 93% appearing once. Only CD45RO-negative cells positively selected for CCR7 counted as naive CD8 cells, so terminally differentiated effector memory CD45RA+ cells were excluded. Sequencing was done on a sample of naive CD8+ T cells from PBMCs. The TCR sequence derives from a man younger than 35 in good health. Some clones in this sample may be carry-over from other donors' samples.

CDR3 DNA: TGTGCCAGCAGCAAAGTTTGGGTAGCAACTAATGAAAAACTGTTTTTT. As protein: CASSKVWVATNEKLFF. J is TRBJ1-4 and V is TRBV21-1. TRBV21-1 is assigned pseudogene status. The CDR3 contains 16 residues.